A selection of T cell receptor beta chains follows, all from one sample in a study of blood T cell repertoires in COVID-19. The protocol was immunoSEQ multiplex PCR, while the TCRdb copy is restricted to in-frame clones and leaves out a portion. The repertoire holds about 320,000 clones, roughly 90% seen once, with approximately 10% in the top ten. Sequencing was carried out using peripheral blood. These receptors all stem from a woman aged 30 to 39 with COVID-19, enrolled during active disease. The CDR3 runs from the conserved cysteine through the conserved F or W. The order of the fields is V gene, clone size, J gene, D gene, CDR3 DNA, CDR3 protein. The D gene is left open where the match is weak. Part of the rows lack a size; the others show once, few, many or a class for expanded clones.

TRBV28	.	TRBJ2-1	TRBD1	TGTGCCAGCAGTCCCGACAGGGTCCGATACAATGAGCAGTTCTTC	CASSPDRVRYNEQFF
TRBV29-1	.	TRBJ2-5	TRBD2	TGCAGCGTTGACGGGGGACTAGCGGGACCGGCGGAGACCCAGTACTTC	CSVDGGLAGPAETQYF
TRBV6-2/TRBV6-3	once	TRBJ2-2	.	TGTGCCAGCAGTTACTCGAGGAGGGGGAACACCGGGGAGCTGTTTTTT	CASSYSRRGNTGELFF
TRBV25-1	.	TRBJ2-1	TRBD2	TGTGCCAGCAGTGCCCCAGCGGGGGCCCGGAATGAGCAGTTCTTC	CASSAPAGARNEQFF
TRBV5-1	few	TRBJ1-1	TRBD1	TGCGCCAGCAGCAAGATACAGGGGAAACCTGAAGCTTTCTTT	CASSKIQGKPEAFF
TRBV30	.	TRBJ2-2	TRBD1	TGTGCCTGGAGGGGGACAGGGCACACCGGGGAGCTGTTTTTT	CAWRGTGHTGELFF
TRBV23-1	.	TRBJ1-2	.	TGCGCCAGCAGTCAATTAAGACTCCAAAATGGCTACACCTTC	CASSQLRLQNGYTF
TRBV29-1	.	TRBJ1-1	.	TGCAGCGCTAGACAGGTTAACACTGAAGCTTTCTTT	CSARQVNTEAFF
TRBV5-6	once	TRBJ2-1	.	TGTGCCAGCAGCTTTTTCGACAGGACCACCTACAATGAGCAGTTCTTC	CASSFFDRTTYNEQFF
TRBV6-5	.	TRBJ2-7	TRBD1	TGTGCCAGCAGGGGACAGAACTCCTACGAGCAGTACTTC	CASRGQNSYEQYF